Listed here are 21 T cell receptor beta chains from one sample, sequenced in a study of cytomegalovirus exposure and HLA in healthy donors. In the PCR, 60 Vbeta and 13 Jbeta primers were used. TCRdb's copy holds only in-frame clones and misses some; the assay was immunoSEQ multiplex PCR. The table includes about 140,000 clones, 80% to 85% detected once. The sequencing input was PBMCs. The receptor source for this set is a female donor in good health and CMV-seronegative.

The chain joins TRBV2 to TRBJ2-1; 9 bases agree with TRBD2. CDR3 length: 13 residues. The junction had 2 bases not matched to a gene; V was cut back by 4 bases and J by 7 bases. Germline values: CDR1 SNHLY, CDR2 FYNNEI. CDR3 sequence reads: CASSALAGNEQFF. CDR3 in DNA: TGTGCCAGCAGTGCTCTAGCGGGAAATGAGCAGTTCTTC.

The chain carries TRBV28 and TRBJ1-5; 7 bases line up with TRBD1. This CDR3 spans 14 amino acids. Unmatched junction bases numbered 3, after V lost 6 bases and J lost 1 base. In germline, CDR1 is MDHEN, CDR2 SYDVKM. This chain's CDR3 is CASRPTGSNQPQHF. The CDR3 coding sequence is TGTGCCAGCAGGCCGACAGGGAGCAATCAGCCCCAGCATTTT.

This chain uses TRBV2 with TRBJ2-7; the match to TRBD2 covers 16 bases. In germline, CDR1 is SNHLY, CDR2 FYNNEI. The CDR3 totals 15 residues. The junction had 5 bases not matched to a gene; V was cut back by 7 bases and J by 5 bases. CDR3 in DNA: TGTGCCAGCACCGGGACTAGCGGGAGGGCCCACGAGCAGTACTTC. This codes for CASTGTSGRAHEQYF.

V usage is TRBV10-1 and J usage is TRBJ1-1, with D uncertain. Per germline, CDR1 WNHNN and CDR2 SYGVQD (reference sequence). V was clipped by 4 bases and J by 3 bases, with 6 bases between them. CDR3 length equals 12 residues. The CDR3 nucleotides are TGCGCCAGCAGTGCGGGGTACACTGAAGCTTTCTTT. This gives the protein CASSAGYTEAFF.

Only a few counts were recorded for this clone. V and J are TRBV5-1 and TRBJ1-1; no reliable D call. Germline V gene lookup returns CDR1 SGHRS and CDR2 YFSETQ. This CDR3 region has 16 residues. The V end was cut by 1 base, the J end by 0 bases, with 13 bases between. The DNA of the CDR3 is TGCGCCAGCAGCTTGACCCCACAGAGTCTGAACACTGAAGCTTTCTTT. Translating gives CASSLTPQSLNTEAFF.

This chain joins TRBV10-3 and TRBJ2-1; 8 nucleotides agree with TRBD2. This CDR3 has 13 amino acids. Germline V gene data show CDR1 as ENHRY and CDR2 as SYGVKD. Trimming at V came to 4 bases and at J to 9 bases, leaving 5 bases not matched to a gene. Written as DNA, the CDR3 is TGTGCCATCAGTGTGACTAGCGACTCTGAGCAGTTCTTC. This encodes CAISVTSDSEQFF.

This chain links TRBV6-5 with TRBJ2-7, with 9 bases aligning to TRBD1. The junction had 5 bases not matched to a gene; V was cut back by 4 bases and J by 1 base. Per the germline V gene, CDR1 is MNHEY and CDR2 is SVGAGI. CDR3 length: 15 amino acids. The chain's CDR3 is CASSSTGGSSYEQYF. The CDR3 DNA reads as TGTGCCAGCAGTTCCACAGGGGGCTCTTCCTACGAGCAGTACTTC.

The CDR3 here is CATSRDLGGRSEQYF. The CDR3 DNA follows: TGTGCCACCAGCAGAGATCTGGGCGGGAGGTCCGAGCAGTACTTC. This chain links TRBV15 with TRBJ2-7; TRBD2 matches at 8 bases. The CDR3 totals 15 residues. With 0 bases clipped from V and 6 bases from J, the junction kept 7 bases outside the gene matches. Looked up from germline, CDR1 is LNHNV and CDR2 is YYDKDF (reference sequence).

The genes are TRBV5-4 and TRBJ1-2, with a possible D match to TRBD1 (6 bases). Trimming removed 2 bases at V and 6 bases at J, with 14 bases between. Germline assignment: CDR1 SGHNT and CDR2 YYREEE (reference sequence). The length of the CDR3 is 14 residues. The CDR3 sequence: CASSFQGRGDGYTF. In nucleotides, the CDR3 is TGTGCCAGCAGCTTCCAGGGGAGAGGAGATGGCTACACCTTC. Full variable domain (remainder filled in from reference TRBV5-4 and TRBJ1-2): ETGVTQSPTHLIKTRGQQVTLRCSSQSGHNTVSWYQQALGQGPQFIFQYYREEENGRGNFPPRFSGLQFPNYSSELNVNALELDDSALYLCASSFQGRGDGYTFGSGTRLTVV.

There are a few counts of this clone. The J gene is TRBJ1-1, the V gene TRBV7-8; D is unclear. The germline V gene has CDR1 SGHVS and CDR2 FQNEAQ. V was clipped by 0 bases and J by 0 bases, with 8 bases between them. The CDR3 length is 15 residues. CDR3 region: CASSLANGVNTEAFF. CDR3 bases: TGTGCCAGCAGCTTAGCGAACGGGGTGAACACTGAAGCTTTCTTT.

The chain employs TRBV6-5 and TRBJ2-1; 8 bases agree with TRBD2. CDR1 is MNHEY, CDR2 SVGAGI, per germline. The junction had 8 bases not matched to a gene; V was cut back by 3 bases and J by 7 bases. This CDR3 is built from 15 residues. Written as DNA, the CDR3 is TGTGCCAGCAGTTATGAAGCGGGAGTGGGGAATGAGCAGTTCTTC. Encoded protein: CASSYEAGVGNEQFF.

V usage is TRBV6-5 and J usage is TRBJ2-5; maybe TRBD2 (6 bases). CDR3 size: 16 residues. The germline V gene encodes CDR1 MNHEY and CDR2 SVGAGI. Trimming pared 2 bases from V and 4 bases from J, leaving 17 bases between. This CDR3 reads CASSYRGRSLGETQYF. The CDR3, as DNA: TGTGCCAGCAGTTACCGAGGGAGGTCCTTGGGAGAGACCCAGTACTTC.

The sample holds a few counts of this clone. The J gene is TRBJ1-1, the V gene TRBV6-5; 7 bases line up with TRBD1. CDR3 length equals 13 residues. The junction had 7 bases not matched to a gene; V was cut back by 6 bases and J by 6 bases. Germline lookup yields CDR1 MNHEY and CDR2 SVGAGI. CDR3 DNA: TGTGCCAGCAGAAGCGACAGGGACTCTGAAGCTTTCTTT. Residues: CASRSDRDSEAFF.

V and J are TRBV5-6 and TRBJ1-3; TRBD1 matches 10 bases. The CDR3 runs 16 residues. V gave up 4 bases and J gave up 4 bases; unmatched junction bases: 8. Germline V gene lookup returns CDR1 SGHDT and CDR2 YYEEEE. CDR3 protein: CASSVSGTGAGNTIYF. The CDR3 coding sequence is TGTGCCAGCAGCGTCTCCGGGACAGGGGCCGGAAACACCATATATTTT.

Here the CDR3 DNA reads TGCGCCAGCAGCTTGGGGTCTAGCAATACGCAGTATTTT. As protein: CASSLGSSNTQYF. This rearrangement joins TRBV5-1 to TRBJ2-3, with D perhaps matching TRBD2 (5 bases). In germline, CDR1 is SGHRS, CDR2 YFSETQ. The CDR3 is made up of 13 amino acids. Trimming took 0 bases from V and 7 from J, leaving 9 bases between them.

The V and J genes are TRBV29-1 and TRBJ1-2; TRBD1 might be the D (6 bases). Germline V CDR1 and CDR2: SQVTM, ANQGSEA. There are 14 residues in the CDR3. The V end was cut by 6 bases, the J end by 4 bases, with 18 bases between. CDR3 sequence: CSVVGGTGTYGYTF. DNA for the CDR3: TGCAGCGTGGTTGGGGGTACAGGGACCTATGGCTACACCTTC.

This clone was recorded only once. This sequence joins TRBV5-4 and TRBJ1-5, with 8 bases aligning to TRBD1. Unmatched junction bases numbered 4, after V lost 5 bases and J lost 0 bases. CDR1 is SGHNT, CDR2 YYREEE, per germline (reference sequence). The CDR3 is made up of 15 amino acids. The CDR3 region has the DNA TGTGCCAGCAGAAAGACAGGGGATAGCAATCAGCCCCAGCATTTT. Translation gives CASRKTGDSNQPQHF. Supplemented by reference TRBV5-4 and TRBJ1-5, the full variable domain reads ETGVTQSPTHLIKTRGQQVTLRCSSQSGHNTVSWYQQALGQGPQFIFQYYREEENGRGNFPPRFSGLQFPNYSSELNVNALELDDSALYLCASRKTGDSNQPQHFGDGTRLSIL.

The chain is built from TRBV7-9 and TRBJ2-7; D perhaps matches TRBD2 (5 bases). V was clipped by 5 bases and J by 0 bases, with 5 bases between them. Germline assignment: CDR1 SEHNR and CDR2 FQNEAQ (reference sequence). This CDR3 is 12 amino acids long. CDR3 in amino acids: CASSGSSYEQYF. The CDR3, as DNA: TGTGCCAGCAGCGGGAGCTCCTACGAGCAGTACTTC. Full variable domain (missing parts from reference TRBV7-9 and TRBJ2-7): DTGVSQNPRHKITKRGQNVTFRCDPISEHNRLYWYRQTLGQGPEFLTYFQNEAQLEKSRLLSDRFSAERPKGSFSTLEIQRTEQGDSAMYLCASSGSSYEQYFGPGTRLTVT.

The sample holds a few counts of this clone. The genes are TRBV9 and TRBJ2-7; D unclear. V lost 0 bases and J 5 bases, leaving 9 bases between the germline ends. Germline CDR1 is SGDLS and CDR2 is YYNGEE. This CDR3 has 13 residues. CDR3 protein: CASSVAQYNEQYF. In nucleotides, the CDR3 is TGTGCCAGCAGCGTAGCTCAGTATAACGAGCAGTACTTC. Looking up the rest from reference TRBV9 and TRBJ2-7 gives the full variable domain: DSGVTQTPKHLITATGQRVTLRCSPRSGDLSVYWYQQSLDQGLQFLIQYYNGEERAKGNILERFSAQQFPDLHSELNLSSLELGDSALYFCASSVAQYNEQYFGPGTRLTVT.

The gene calls are TRBV15 and TRBJ1-2; 8 bases agree with TRBD1. Germline-derived CDR1 and CDR2 are LNHNV and YYDKDF (reference sequence). CDR3 length: 16 amino acids. V lost 3 bases and J lost 3; bases outside the gene matches: 9. This CDR3 is CATSSSGTGPDYGYTF. The CDR3 bases are TGTGCCACCAGCAGTTCTGGGACAGGACCCGACTATGGCTACACCTTC.

This clone appeared a single time. This chain uses TRBV6-5 with TRBJ2-1, with 9 bases matching TRBD1. Germline V gene data show CDR1 as MNHEY and CDR2 as SVGAGI. This CDR3 contains 15 residues. After removal of 6 bases from V and 7 bases from J, the junction contained 10 bases not matched to a gene. The CDR3 loop reads CASSQDRGWKNEQFF. The DNA for the CDR3 is TGTGCCAGCAGCCAGGACAGGGGATGGAAGAATGAGCAGTTCTTC.